The 12 T cell receptor beta chains in this list originate from one sample, sequenced in a study of CD8+CD57+ T cells in acquired aplastic anemia. Researchers used genomic DNA as the template to profile TCR beta VDJ and CDR3. TCRdb re-called the reads with MiXCR, one entry per CDR3 protein. The sample records 200,000 to 250,000 distinct CDR3 sequences, approximately 35% being singletons. Specimen: sorted CD4+, CD8+, or CD8+CD57+ T cells (not recorded which) from PBMCs. All receptors come from a human donor in good health, serving as a control.

The CDR3 DNA follows: TGTGCCAGCAGTCTACTAGCGGAATACAATGAGCAGTTCTTC. This translates into CASSLLAEYNEQFF. The rearrangement joins TRBV12-3 or TRBV12-4 to TRBJ2-1, with 8 bases aligning to TRBD2. CDR3 length: 14 residues. The V gene end was trimmed by 5 bases and the J gene end by 4 bases; junction bases not matched to a gene: 4.

The V call is TRBV6-1, the J call TRBJ2-7; tentatively, D is TRBD1 or TRBD2 (5 bases each). The CDR3 runs 13 residues. Trimming pared 6 bases from V and 2 bases from J, leaving 11 bases between. Germline V gene sequence: CDR1 MNHNS, CDR2 SASEGT. The CDR3 sequence is CASRVGAAYEQYF. In nucleotides, the CDR3 is TGTGCCAGCAGAGTCGGGGCAGCCTACGAGCAGTACTTC.

This clonotype has a handful of counts. Being one base from a much bigger clone, this may be a read error. V is TRBV29-1 and J is TRBJ1-2, with D possibly being TRBD1 (5 bases). The germline V gene encodes CDR1 SQVTM and CDR2 ANQGSEA. This CDR3 has 10 amino acids. The CDR3 is CSSRGDGHTF. For the CDR3, the DNA is TGCAGCTCCCGAGGGGATGGCCACACCTTC.

This chain uses TRBV18 with TRBJ2-1; D is undetermined. There are 14 residues in the CDR3. Germline V gene lookup returns CDR1 KGHSH and CDR2 LQKENI. The V end lost 5 bases, the J end lost 5 bases, and 13 bases lay between the germline ends. The CDR3 coding sequence is TGTGCCAGCTCAAAATTTATGGAGAACAATGAGCAGTTCTTC. Its protein product is CASSKFMENNEQFF.

Regarding this clonotype: Just one base apart from a much larger clone, this may be a read error. The V gene is TRBV4-1, the J gene TRBJ1-5, with D unclear. In germline, CDR1 is MGHRA, CDR2 YSYEKL. Trimming pared 4 bases from V and 9 bases from J, leaving 16 bases between. The CDR3 is made up of 14 amino acids. This CDR3 is CASSRVVVHWPQHF. The DNA of the CDR3 is TGCGCCAGCAGCCGAGTCGTGGTCCATTGGCCCCAGCATTTT.

This chain links TRBV18 with TRBJ1-2, with 8 bases fitting TRBD1. Losses at the gene ends were 2 bases for V and 1 base for J; bases not matched to a gene: 6. Germline CDR1 KGHSH, CDR2 LQKENI. The CDR3 extends over 16 amino acids. The CDR3 bases are TGTGCCAGCTCACCAGAGGCAGGGGGCGGTAACTATGGCTACACCTTC. Protein sequence: CASSPEAGGGNYGYTF.

This clonotype has just a few counts. V usage is TRBV6-6 and J usage is TRBJ1-4; D unclear. The CDR3 spans 12 residues. Trimming took off 3 bases at V and 8 bases at J, with 7 bases between the two ends. Germline CDR1 reads MNHNY; CDR2 reads SVGAGI (reference sequence). In DNA, the CDR3 is TGTGCCAGCAGTTATGGTGGAGAAAAACTGTTTTTT. Its translation is CASSYGGEKLFF.

Points on this clonotype: This clone may be a read error of a much larger clone one base away. The chain is built from TRBV7-2 and TRBJ2-1, with D possibly matching TRBD1 (5 bases). This CDR3 is 13 amino acids long. In germline, CDR1 is SGHTA, CDR2 FQGNSA. The CDR3 loop reads CAGSPRTINEQFF. DNA of the CDR3: TGTGCCGGCAGCCCTAGGACAATCAATGAGCAGTTCTTC.

With respect to this clonotype: The junction does not match germline at one end; this may be a read error. The genes are TRBV11-1 and TRBJ2-2; 9 bases are shared with TRBD1. The V gene's germline CDR1 is SGHAT and CDR2 FQDESV (reference sequence). CDR3 length: 17 residues. Written as DNA, the CDR3 is TGTGTCAGCAGTCGAATAGGTCGGGGACAGGGTAACGGGGAGCTGTTTTTT. It encodes CVSSRIGRGQGNGELFF.

To note about this clonotype: One end of the junction varies from germline; a read error may be responsible. The CDR3 DNA sequence: TGCGCCAGCAGTGTACAGGGCCCCTACAATGAGCAGCTCTTC. Translated: CASSVQGPYNEQLF. This chain joins TRBV5-1 and TRBJ2-1; D possibly corresponds to TRBD1 (6 bases). The germline V gene encodes CDR1 SGHRS and CDR2 YFSETQ. CDR3 length equals 14 residues.

This chain connects TRBV2 to TRBJ1-2; D remains unclear. Per germline, CDR1 SNHLY and CDR2 FYNNEI. Trimming removed 4 bases from V and 2 bases from J, with 11 bases in between. The CDR3 consists of 14 residues. The DNA for the CDR3 is TGTGCCAGCAGTGGGGCCGGACGGAACTATGGCTACACCTTC. Amino acids: CASSGAGRNYGYTF.

The CDR3 region is CASSLNAGPKKETQYF. The CDR3 bases are TGTGCCAGCAGCCTCAACGCCGGGCCAAAAAAAGAGACCCAGTACTTC. The chain links TRBV7-8 to TRBJ2-5; D unresolved. Trimming left V 5 bases short and J 3 bases short, with 19 bases between. The CDR3 extends over 16 amino acids. From germline, CDR1 is SGHVS and CDR2 FQNEAQ.